Following are 25 T cell receptor beta chains from one sample sequenced in a study of blood T cell repertoires in COVID-19. TCRdb's table, derived via immunoSEQ multiplex PCR, lists solely in-frame clones and lacks some. The sample has about 88,000 clones, 80% to 90% seen once; the top ten hold 11%. The sample consisted of peripheral blood. The receptors shown here come from a man older than 75 with acute or convalescent COVID-19.

V gene TRBV10-3 combines with J gene TRBJ1-1; D not resolved. The CDR3 spans 15 residues. Per the germline V gene, CDR1 is ENHRY and CDR2 is SYGVKD. V shed 4 bases and J shed 1 base, with 13 bases lying between them. As DNA, the CDR3 is TGTGCCATCAGTGGAGGAGGCTCCACGAACACTGAAGCTTTCTTT. Its translation is CAISGGGSTNTEAFF.

V and J are TRBV5-1 and TRBJ2-2; 12 bases are shared with TRBD2. CDR1 and CDR2 (germline): SGHRS, YFSETQ. This CDR3 region has 14 residues. V was pared by 4 bases and J by 7 bases, with 2 bases of the junction left unmatched. The CDR3 DNA follows: TGCGCCAGCAGCACGACTAGCGGGAGCGGGGAGCTGTTTTTT. Protein product: CASSTTSGSGELFF.

The chain recombines TRBV5-6 with TRBJ2-5; TRBD1 is a possible D gene (6 bases). The CDR3 totals 14 residues. In germline, CDR1 is SGHDT, CDR2 YYEEEE. V was pared by 4 bases and J by 5 bases, with 15 bases between. The CDR3 region has the DNA TGTGCCAGCAGCGGTCGGGCAGGGGTTGAGACCCAGTACTTC. Its protein is CASSGRAGVETQYF.

V and J are TRBV6-1 and TRBJ2-1; 10 nucleotides match TRBD2. Germline CDR1 reads MNHNS; CDR2 reads SASEGT. The CDR3 runs 17 residues. V dropped 4 bases and J dropped 0; count of bases not matched to a gene: 6. CDR3 nucleotides: TGTGCCAGCAGTGTTCGTCCTAGCGGGGGCTCCTACAATGAGCAGTTCTTC. This translates into CASSVRPSGGSYNEQFF.

This clone was found a few times. This rearrangement joins TRBV28 to TRBJ1-2, with 9 nucleotides matching TRBD1. The CDR3 contains 14 residues. Germline trimming cut 6 bases from V and 8 bases from J; bases unmatched to any gene: 10. CDR1 MDHEN and CDR2 SYDVKM come from the germline V gene. CDR3 protein: CASRRTGGAGGYTF. The CDR3 DNA sequence: TGTGCCAGCAGGCGAACAGGGGGCGCTGGGGGCTACACCTTC.

The chain joins TRBV28 to TRBJ2-7; a possible D gene is TRBD2 (5 bases). V was pared by 5 bases and J by 3 bases, with 8 bases between. This CDR3 is 12 amino acids long. In germline, CDR1 is MDHEN, CDR2 SYDVKM. The CDR3 bases are TGTGCCAGCAGTCCCCGGGACTACGAGCAGTACTTC. Its translation is CASSPRDYEQYF.

The chain carries TRBV18 and TRBJ1-2; 7 positions match TRBD1. The CDR3 runs 15 residues. Looked up from germline, CDR1 is KGHSH and CDR2 is LQKENI. V lost 3 bases to trimming and J lost 3 bases; unmatched junction nucleotides: 7. The CDR3 region is CASSPLGGSDYGYTF. The DNA for the CDR3 is TGTGCCAGCTCACCGTTAGGGGGCTCTGACTATGGCTACACCTTC.

V and J are TRBV28 and TRBJ1-5, with D possibly TRBD1 on 5 matching bases. The CDR3 covers 13 residues. CDR1 and CDR2 from the germline V gene are MDHEN and SYDVKM. V shed 6 bases and J shed 5 bases, with 11 bases lying between them. The CDR3 sequence: CASRGDSYQPQHF. In nucleotides, the CDR3 is TGTGCCAGCAGGGGCGACAGTTATCAGCCCCAGCATTTT. Looking up the rest from reference TRBV28 and TRBJ1-5 gives the full variable domain: DVKVTQSSRYLVKRTGEKVFLECVQDMDHENMFWYRQDPGLGLRLIYFSYDVKMKEKGDIPEGYSVSREKKERFSLILESASTNQTSMYLCASRGDSYQPQHFGDGTRLSIL.

The chain carries TRBV7-9 and TRBJ1-1; 7 bases are shared with TRBD1. This CDR3 comprises 15 residues. Germline CDR1 reads SEHNR; CDR2 reads FQNEAQ (reference sequence). Trimming removed 5 bases from V and 3 bases from J; junction bases left unmatched: 9. The CDR3 DNA reads TGTGCCAGCAGCCCGAGACAGGGAGTGGACACTGAAGCTTTCTTT. This encodes CASSPRQGVDTEAFF.

The chain combines TRBV27 with TRBJ2-2; D gene unclear. Germline V gives CDR1 MNHEY, CDR2 SMNVEV (reference sequence). V gave up 5 bases and J gave up 5 bases, with 6 bases separating them. This CDR3 spans 12 amino acids. Written as DNA, the CDR3 is TGTGCCAGCAGTCTCAGGACCGGGGAGCTGTTTTTT. Translation gives CASSLRTGELFF.

This clone was recorded a few times. The chain couples TRBV12-3 or TRBV12-4 to TRBJ2-7, with 7 bases identical to TRBD1. Trimming took 4 bases from V and 5 from J; bases not matched to a gene: 5. This CDR3 is built from 13 residues. CDR3 in amino acids: CASSSLQGNEQYF. The CDR3 nucleotides read TGTGCCAGCAGTTCGTTACAGGGGAACGAGCAGTACTTC.

This clone was counted a few times. The chain carries TRBV5-1 and TRBJ2-5; 11 bases are a match to TRBD2. The V gene end was trimmed by 2 bases and the J gene end by 3 bases; junction bases not matched to a gene: 6. The CDR3 totals 16 residues. Germline V gives CDR1 SGHRS, CDR2 YFSETQ. CDR3 DNA sequence: TGCGCCAGCAGCTTCCGTAGCGGGGGGGCCGAAGAGACCCAGTACTTC. Protein sequence: CASSFRSGGAEETQYF.

The chain's CDR3 is CASSLTRYTEAFF. CDR3 DNA: TGTGCCAGCAGTTTAACGCGGTACACTGAAGCTTTCTTT. The genes are TRBV12-3 or TRBV12-4 and TRBJ1-1; D remains ambiguous. Trimming pared 2 bases from V and 3 bases from J, leaving 7 bases between. This CDR3 is 13 amino acids long.

This clone was recorded only once. The gene calls are TRBV24-1 and TRBJ2-3; 8 bases agree with TRBD2. The CDR3 is 15 amino acids. After removal of 5 bases from V and 1 base from J, the junction contained 4 bases not matched to a gene. Germline V gives CDR1 KGHDR, CDR2 SFDVKD. CDR3 sequence: CATSGRRGGTDTQYF. CDR3 bases: TGTGCCACCAGTGGTCGGCGGGGGGGCACAGATACGCAGTATTTT.

The chain links TRBV6-2 or TRBV6-3 to TRBJ2-7, with 7 bases identical to TRBD2. Germline CDR1 MNHEY, CDR2 SVGEGT. The V gene end was trimmed by 0 bases and the J gene end by 0 bases; junction bases not matched to a gene: 11. There are 18 residues in the CDR3. CDR3 protein: CASSYSVRKAGSSYEQYF. CDR3 nucleotide sequence: TGTGCCAGCAGTTACTCCGTACGAAAAGCGGGGTCCTCCTACGAGCAGTACTTC.

V usage is TRBV2 and J usage is TRBJ2-7; 12 bases match TRBD1. CDR1 is SNHLY, CDR2 FYNNEI, per germline. The CDR3 loop spans 16 amino acids. Trimming at V came to 6 bases and at J to 4 bases, leaving 10 bases not matched to a gene. In DNA, the CDR3 is TGTGCCAGCAGGAAAGAAGCGGGACAGGGGGCTTACGAGCAGTACTTC. Protein product: CASRKEAGQGAYEQYF.

The V gene is TRBV30, the J gene TRBJ1-1; 8 nucleotides align to TRBD1. The ends lost 3 bases at V and 4 bases at J; junction bases unmatched: 4. The CDR3 is 13 amino acids. The germline gives CDR1 GTSNPN, CDR2 SVGIG (reference sequence). The chain's CDR3 is CAWRRTGTTEAFF. The CDR3 DNA reads TGTGCCTGGAGACGGACAGGGACCACTGAAGCTTTCTTT. The full variable domain, with the rest looked up from reference TRBV30 and TRBJ1-1, is SQTIHQWPATLVQPVGSPLSLECTVEGTSNPNLYWYRQAAGRGLQLLFYSVGIGQISSEVPQNLSASRPQDRQFILSSKKLLLSDSGFYLCAWRRTGTTEAFFGQGTRLTVV.

This chain links TRBV13 with TRBJ1-1; D remains unclear. The CDR3 has 12 amino acids. The V gene's germline CDR1 is PRHDT and CDR2 FYEKMQ (reference sequence). Deletions cut 5 bases from V and 10 bases from J, with 14 bases between. The DNA of the CDR3 is TGTGCCAGCAGCGACAACAATTTTGGAGCTTTCTTT. Translating gives CASSDNNFGAFF.

The rearrangement uses TRBV7-2 and TRBJ1-5; D is unclear. The CDR3 has 14 amino acids. CDR1 and CDR2 (germline): SGHTA, FQGNSA. The germline V and J ends were trimmed by 10 bases and 0 bases, with 13 bases remaining between them. DNA for the CDR3: TGTGCCACTGCCCCCAGTCCTAGCAATCAGCCCCAGCATTTT. Residues: CATAPSPSNQPQHF.

The genes are TRBV3-1 (or the pseudogene TRBV3-2) and TRBJ2-7; 9 bases match TRBD1. The germline CDR1 and CDR2 sequences are LGHDT and YNNKEL (reference sequence). After removal of 1 base from V and 4 bases from J, the junction contained 5 bases not matched to a gene. CDR3 length equals 15 residues. Here the CDR3 reads CASSQGQGGRYEQYF. CDR3 coding DNA: TGTGCCAGCAGCCAAGGACAGGGGGGTCGGTACGAGCAGTACTTC.

The rearrangement uses TRBV3-1 (or the pseudogene TRBV3-2) and TRBJ2-2, with D unclear. CDR3 length: 13 amino acids. CDR1 is LGHDT, CDR2 YNNKEL, per germline (reference sequence). Trimming cost V 2 bases and J 4 bases, with 5 bases left between them. The CDR3 bases are TGTGCCAGCAGCCAATTTCTCACCGGGGAGCTGTTTTTT. It is translated as CASSQFLTGELFF.

This chain uses TRBV7-8 with TRBJ1-5; 10 bases are a match to TRBD1. The ends lost 4 bases at V and 7 bases at J; junction bases unmatched: 10. This CDR3 comprises 16 residues. Germline values: CDR1 SGHVS, CDR2 FQNEAQ. CDR3 DNA: TGTGCCAGCAGCTCGTCGGGACAGGGGTTGTGGCAGCCCCAGCATTTT. Translating it yields CASSSSGQGLWQPQHF.

The V and J genes are TRBV9 and TRBJ2-1; 13 nucleotides agree with TRBD2. Germline V CDR1 and CDR2: SGDLS, YYNGEE. The length of the CDR3 is 16 residues. Losses at the gene ends were 4 bases for V and 1 base for J; bases not matched to a gene: 2. The CDR3 reads CASSPGLAGSYNEQFF. For the CDR3, the DNA is TGTGCCAGCAGCCCGGGACTAGCGGGATCCTACAATGAGCAGTTCTTC.

The V and J genes are TRBV15 and TRBJ1-1; D unclear. Germline CDR1 and CDR2: LNHNV and YYDKDF (reference sequence). This CDR3 is built from 14 residues. Trimming pared 1 base from V and 2 bases from J, leaving 8 bases between. This chain's CDR3 is CATSRASSNTEAFF. CDR3 bases: TGTGCCACCAGCAGAGCGTCTAGCAACACTGAAGCTTTCTTT. Looking up the rest from reference TRBV15 and TRBJ1-1 gives the full variable domain: DAMVIQNPRYQVTQFGKPVTLSCSQTLNHNVMYWYQQKSSQAPKLLFHYYDKDFNNEADTPDNFQSRRPNTSFCFLDIRSPGLGDTAMYLCATSRASSNTEAFFGQGTRLTVV.

This clone was seen only a few times. The chain employs TRBV29-1 and TRBJ2-7; 13 bases map to TRBD2. Germline-derived CDR1 and CDR2 are SQVTM and ANQGSEA. CDR3 size: 15 residues. The ends lost 4 bases at V and 1 base at J; junction bases unmatched: 4. Here the CDR3 reads CSVAGTSGISYEQYF. As DNA, the CDR3 is TGCAGCGTTGCCGGGACTAGCGGGATTTCCTACGAGCAGTACTTC.